The T cell receptor beta chain under discussion was sequenced for a study of OX40 agonist ivuxolimab in advanced cancers. About the study: The diagnoses of dose-escalation patients were hepatocellular carcinoma, melanoma, renal cell or head and neck cancer.

The study, taken as a whole, reports: Expanded clones were, on average, more numerous in CD8+ T cells than in CD4+.

Measured with immunoSEQ multiplex PCR; TCRdb has only the in-frame clones, and not every one. Among about 55,000 clones listed, approximately 86% were seen once. This clone has a single count. Its antigen is unknown. This CDR3 spans 19 amino acids. Trimming cost V 1 base and J 2 bases; bases outside gene matches: 15. Germline CDR1 and CDR2: SGHRS and YFSETQ. Source: CD4+ or CD8+ T cells sorted from blood, taken in a trial of the OX40 agonist ivuxolimab. The TCR was taken from an adult with an advanced solid tumor such as melanoma, head and neck, liver or kidney cancer. This rearrangement joins TRBV5-1 to TRBJ2-3; 8 bases align to TRBD1. The CDR3 here is CASSLPPGPDRGHTDTQYF. The CDR3, as DNA: TGCGCCAGCAGCTTGCCTCCCGGACCCGACAGGGGCCACACAGATACGCAGTATTTT.